Reported below is one T cell receptor (beta chain). What antigen it recognizes has not been identified. No much larger clonotype is one base removed from it; base qualities were not supplied. Inclusive of the bounding cysteine and phenylalanine, the CDR3 is 13 residues long. Only CDR3 DNA remains: 39 bases, in frame from the first base. The germline V gene encodes CDR1 SQVTM and CDR2 ANQGSEA. V is shortened by 8 bases, J by 2 bases, and the region joining them spans 14 bases. This sample was included in a study of T-cell memory formation after mild COVID-19 (dated by TCRdb to about 2021). Turning to the overall study: TCR sequence clusters from the two donors were largely donor specific. In a couple of donors, T-cell clones that expanded and contracted after mild COVID-19 were followed by sequencing TCRalpha and TCRbeta repertoires longitudinally. The cohort was made up of two young adult volunteers, one female and one male, who were previously healthy.

Broad study findings and their caveats: Contracting CD4+ clones turned up mainly in the CM and EM memory subsets, whereas EMRA was where CD8+ clones were enriched. Only a couple of mild cases were covered by the study, and larger cohorts that include severe cases with pre-infection samples were considered necessary. Clones that contracted from day 15 to 85 showed balanced CD4/CD8 phenotypes, whereas a second wave of clones that expanded from day 15 to 37 leaned towards CD4+. SARS-CoV-2 specificity of the second-wave clones peaking on day 37 was not confirmed. The detection of some responding clones in pre-infection memory suggests that pre-existing cross-reactive memory T cells joined the SARS-CoV-2 response.

Ficoll-Paque density gradient centrifugation was used to isolate PBMCs. The listed sequencing device is Illumina NovaSeq 6000. cDNA libraries for TCRalpha and TCRbeta were prepared by 5'RACE using constant-segment primers, with sample barcodes and unique molecular identifiers added. RNA was extracted from every sample with Trizol reagent. Libraries were amplified in two PCR steps, with a second sample barcode and Illumina TruSeq adapters added in the second step. Libraries were sequenced on an Illumina NovaSeq with 2 x 150 bp paired-end reads. Under the source paper's analysis protocol: Demultiplexing of reads and collapsing into UMI-guided consensus sequences were performed with migec v1.2.7. Using mixcr v2.1.11, UMI consensuses were aligned to TRA and TRB V and J templates and then assembled into clonotypes. A clonotype was counted as expanded or contracted only if both edgeR and NoisET called the change significant, with noise models trained on biological replicates. For edgeR calls, the cutoffs were a false discovery rate-adjusted p below 0.01 and a log2 fold-change threshold of 1. PCA with hierarchical clustering of max-normalized trajectories of the 1000 most abundant clonotypes was used as exploratory dynamics analysis. The CD4 or CD8 phenotype of responding clones was assigned using the separately sequenced CD4+ and CD8+ repertoires. In-frame beta chains were kept once TCRdb had trimmed the public reads at Q25 with fastp and called clones with MiXCR. Rows matching on CDR3 protein sequence are summarized as one entry with the most common DNA and genes. For this entry, the V and J calls and clone size follow TCRdb and not the study's own pipeline. The sample profile shows more than 350,000 distinct CDR3 sequences; approximately 16% of them were found once. The ten largest clonotypes hold roughly a fifth of the sample.

The sample consisted of PBMCs or a T cell subset sorted from them (not recorded which). This TCR came from a man between 18 and 29 years old who had mild COVID-19 (a few samples of this study predate the infection). The sample titles of this study are shuffled in the database, so cell type and time point are left out; the donor was told from shared clones. The rearranged segments are TRBV29-1 and TRBJ2-3; the D gene is unclear. The CDR3 here reads CSSRRLNTDTQYF. The DNA sequence is TGCAGCTCCAGGCGCTTGAACACAGATACGCAGTATTTT.